The T cell receptor (beta chain) under discussion was sequenced for a study of blood T cell repertoires in COVID-19. Methods used by the authors: By means of reference gene primer amplification, nucleated cell counts were estimated. Profiled with immunoSEQ multiplex PCR; TCRdb holds only in-frame clones, not every one. That table supplies the V and J calls and clone size; D and trimming were determined from the DNA. The top ten clones hold about 1.9% of a sample with a few hundred thousand clones, around 85% of them seen once. This CDR3 is built from 13 residues. The V and J ends lost 0 bases and 0 bases respectively, with 3 bases between them. This clone was picked up one time.

This clonotype was obtained from a woman aged 45-65 years who had recovered from COVID-19. Sequenced sample: PBMCs or T cells enriched from blood (not recorded which). This chain uses TRBV12-3 or TRBV12-4 with TRBJ2-7; D gene unclear. The chain's CDR3 is CASSLALSYEQYF. The CDR3 coding sequence is TGTGCCAGCAGTTTAGCACTCTCCTACGAGCAGTACTTC.